Below, one T cell receptor (beta chain) is given with its context. These data originate in a study of blood T cell repertoires in COVID-19. Study-wide background: From T cells, B-cell-depleted T cells, or PBMCs came the material, which was cDNA or gDNA.

Trimming cost V 2 bases and J 4 bases; bases outside gene matches: 15. This CDR3 has 18 amino acids. CDR1 and CDR2 (germline): MNHNS, SASEGT. The Seattle patients joined while their infection was active and were tracked longitudinally afterward. The repertoire was sequenced with immunoSEQ multiplex PCR; TCRdb's copy has only in-frame clones and lacks some. The sample has a few hundred thousand clones, less than 90% seen once. This sequence joins TRBV6-1 and TRBJ1-2, with TRBD1 matching 8 bases. This receptor was identified in a woman aged 70-85 years with COVID-19, enrolled during active disease. Sequencing was carried out using peripheral blood. CDR3: CASSEYLFPGQGGYGYTF. As DNA, the CDR3 is TGTGCCAGCAGTGAATATCTCTTCCCCGGACAGGGAGGCTATGGCTACACCTTC.